Listed below are T cell receptor beta chains from one sample, sequenced in a study of cytomegalovirus exposure and HLA in healthy donors. TCRdb's table, derived via immunoSEQ multiplex PCR, lists solely in-frame clones and lacks some. The sample holds some 83,000 clones, 94% seen once. The sequencing sample was made of PBMCs. Source of these receptors: a woman younger than 35 in good health and CMV-seronegative. CDR3s include the opening cysteine and the closing phenylalanine or tryptophan. The order of the fields is D gene, clone size, V gene, J gene, CDR3 DNA, CDR3 protein. A D gene is named only where the DNA matches it firmly. Only part of the rows carry a size: once, few, many, or a class if the clone is expanded.

d_call: -
clone_size: -
v_call: TRBV6-5
j_call: TRBJ2-7
cdr3_nt: TGTGCCAGCAGTACTCCCGGACAGTCTTACGAGCAGTACTTC
cdr3_aa: CASSTPGQSYEQYF

d_call: TRBD2
clone_size: -
v_call: TRBV2
j_call: TRBJ2-2
cdr3_nt: TGTGCCAGCAAAGCGGGGATTAACACCGGGGAGCTGTTTTTT
cdr3_aa: CASKAGINTGELFF

d_call: TRBD1
clone_size: -
v_call: TRBV4-3
j_call: TRBJ1-3
cdr3_nt: TGCGCCAGCAGCCCCGTAGGGACAGCCTCTGGAAACACCATATATTTT
cdr3_aa: CASSPVGTASGNTIYF

d_call: -
clone_size: -
v_call: TRBV4-3
j_call: TRBJ1-5
cdr3_nt: TGCGCCAGCAGCCAAGATCCTTATCAGCCCCAGCATTTT
cdr3_aa: CASSQDPYQPQHF

d_call: TRBD1
clone_size: once
v_call: TRBV9
j_call: TRBJ2-1
cdr3_nt: TGTGCCAGCAGCGGAGGGGGCGGCTCCTACAATGAGCAGTTCTTC
cdr3_aa: CASSGGGGSYNEQFF

d_call: TRBD2
clone_size: -
v_call: TRBV27
j_call: TRBJ2-3
cdr3_nt: TGTGCCAGCAGGAAAAGCGGGGGTTACACAGATACGCAGTATTTT
cdr3_aa: CASRKSGGYTDTQYF

d_call: TRBD1
clone_size: -
v_call: TRBV9
j_call: TRBJ1-4
cdr3_nt: TGTGCCAGCAGCACCGCCGGGACAGGGAATGAAAAACTGTTTTTT
cdr3_aa: CASSTAGTGNEKLFF

d_call: -
clone_size: -
v_call: TRBV6-1
j_call: TRBJ2-7
cdr3_nt: TGTGCTAGTGGTGTGGAGCCTACCTACGAGCAGTACTTC
cdr3_aa: CASGVEPTYEQYF

d_call: TRBD2
clone_size: -
v_call: TRBV9
j_call: TRBJ2-2
cdr3_nt: TGTGCCAGCAGCCCCCCAGCGCTAGCGGGAGTTGCCGGGGAGCTGTTTTTT
cdr3_aa: CASSPPALAGVAGELFF

d_call: -
clone_size: -
v_call: TRBV5-1
j_call: TRBJ2-2
cdr3_nt: TGCGCCAGCAGCTTCGGAGGGACGGGCACCGGGGAGCTGTTTTTT
cdr3_aa: CASSFGGTGTGELFF

d_call: TRBD2
clone_size: -
v_call: TRBV2
j_call: TRBJ2-3
cdr3_nt: TGTGCCAGTACTAGCGGGGACACAGATACGCAGTATTTT
cdr3_aa: CASTSGDTDTQYF

d_call: -
clone_size: -
v_call: TRBV7-6
j_call: TRBJ2-5
cdr3_nt: TGTGCCAGCAGCTTGGGGGCGGGGGCTAGCGGCGAGACCCAGTACTTC
cdr3_aa: CASSLGAGASGETQYF

d_call: TRBD2
clone_size: once
v_call: TRBV5-1
j_call: TRBJ2-1
cdr3_nt: TGCGCCAGCAGTACTCCACCGGGACTAGTCACCGATGAGCAGTTCTTC
cdr3_aa: CASSTPPGLVTDEQFF

d_call: TRBD1
clone_size: -
v_call: TRBV10-3
j_call: TRBJ2-7
cdr3_nt: TGTGCCATCAGTGAGTCAGTCAGGGGGCTCGGCGAGCAGTACTTC
cdr3_aa: CAISESVRGLGEQYF

d_call: -
clone_size: -
v_call: TRBV6-5
j_call: TRBJ1-1
cdr3_nt: TGTGCCAGCAGTGGGGCGGTGAACACTGAAGCTTTCTTT
cdr3_aa: CASSGAVNTEAFF

d_call: -
clone_size: -
v_call: TRBV5-4
j_call: TRBJ1-4
cdr3_nt: TGTGCCAGCAGCTTGGAGGGAGGGATGAATGAAAAACTGTTTTTT
cdr3_aa: CASSLEGGMNEKLFF

d_call: TRBD2
clone_size: -
v_call: TRBV7-9
j_call: TRBJ2-7
cdr3_nt: TGTGCCAGCAGCCCGGGACTACCCGTAACCTACGAGCAGTACTTC
cdr3_aa: CASSPGLPVTYEQYF

d_call: TRBD1
clone_size: -
v_call: TRBV11-2
j_call: TRBJ2-7
cdr3_nt: TGTGCCAGCAGCTTGACAGGGGAAATGGGCGAGCAGTACTTC
cdr3_aa: CASSLTGEMGEQYF

d_call: TRBD1
clone_size: -
v_call: TRBV19
j_call: TRBJ2-7
cdr3_nt: TGTGCCAGTAGTCCTTCCGAAGGACAGGTTAACCCCTACGAGCAGTACTTC
cdr3_aa: CASSPSEGQVNPYEQYF

d_call: TRBD1
clone_size: once
v_call: TRBV28
j_call: TRBJ1-2
cdr3_nt: TGTGCCAGCAGTTTACTTGGGACAGGGGATGGCTACACCTTC
cdr3_aa: CASSLLGTGDGYTF

d_call: -
clone_size: -
v_call: TRBV7-6
j_call: TRBJ1-1
cdr3_nt: TGTGCCAGCAGCCCAACAGGGCTCACTGAAGCTTTCTTT
cdr3_aa: CASSPTGLTEAFF

d_call: -
clone_size: -
v_call: TRBV5-1
j_call: TRBJ2-3
cdr3_nt: TGCGCCAGCAGTGTAAGGACAGGCACAGATACGCAGTATTTT
cdr3_aa: CASSVRTGTDTQYF

d_call: -
clone_size: -
v_call: TRBV7-9
j_call: TRBJ1-2
cdr3_nt: TGTGCCAGCAGCTTAGTTGGGCAGGGCGAGAACTATGGCTACACCTTC
cdr3_aa: CASSLVGQGENYGYTF

d_call: TRBD2
clone_size: -
v_call: TRBV5-4
j_call: TRBJ2-7
cdr3_nt: TGTGCCAGCAGCGCCCGACCGGGACTAGGGAACTACGAGCAGTACTTC
cdr3_aa: CASSARPGLGNYEQYF

d_call: TRBD2
clone_size: -
v_call: TRBV19
j_call: TRBJ2-2
cdr3_nt: TGTGCCAGTAGTAAAAGCGGGACGGCCGGGATGGCCGGGGAGCTGTTTTTT
cdr3_aa: CASSKSGTAGMAGELFF

d_call: -
clone_size: -
v_call: TRBV4-3
j_call: TRBJ2-7
cdr3_nt: TGCGCCAGCAGCCGCGAATCGGGATTCTCGGACGAGCAGTACTTC
cdr3_aa: CASSRESGFSDEQYF

d_call: -
clone_size: -
v_call: TRBV7-2
j_call: TRBJ1-5
cdr3_nt: TGTGCCAGCAGCCCCGGTAGAGGAGAAAATCAGCCCCAGCATTTT
cdr3_aa: CASSPGRGENQPQHF

d_call: -
clone_size: -
v_call: TRBV27
j_call: TRBJ1-2
cdr3_nt: TGTGCCAGCCGACCAACCACCCAGGGGACCTATGGCTACACCTTC
cdr3_aa: CASRPTTQGTYGYTF

d_call: -
clone_size: -
v_call: TRBV30
j_call: TRBJ1-2
cdr3_nt: TGTGCCTGGAGTATAGGGGGTGGCTATGGCTACACCTTC
cdr3_aa: CAWSIGGGYGYTF

d_call: TRBD1
clone_size: -
v_call: TRBV19
j_call: TRBJ1-5
cdr3_nt: TGTGCCAGTACCCGCGGCGACAGGGGGCTGAGTCAGCCCCAGCATTTT
cdr3_aa: CASTRGDRGLSQPQHF

d_call: TRBD1
clone_size: -
v_call: TRBV19
j_call: TRBJ2-7
cdr3_nt: TGTGCCAGTAGTGGACCGGGACAGGGGTACTACGAGCAGTACTTC
cdr3_aa: CASSGPGQGYYEQYF

d_call: TRBD2
clone_size: -
v_call: TRBV7-2
j_call: TRBJ2-3
cdr3_nt: TGTGCCAGCAGCTTAGCGCTCGTGGGCGGGGGGACAGATACGCAGTATTTT
cdr3_aa: CASSLALVGGGTDTQYF

d_call: -
clone_size: once
v_call: TRBV11-3
j_call: TRBJ1-4
cdr3_nt: TGTGCCAGCAGCCTCGGGTCTACTAATGAAAAACTGTTTTTT
cdr3_aa: CASSLGSTNEKLFF

d_call: TRBD1
clone_size: -
v_call: TRBV9
j_call: TRBJ1-2
cdr3_nt: TGTGCCAGCAGCGTAGCCACAGGGGATGTTGGCTACACCTTC
cdr3_aa: CASSVATGDVGYTF

d_call: TRBD1
clone_size: -
v_call: TRBV7-8
j_call: TRBJ1-6
cdr3_nt: TGTGCCAGCAGCTTAGTTTGGGCAAGGGGGCTCGAGGAGAATTCACCCCTCCACTTT
cdr3_aa: CASSLVWARGLEENSPLHF

d_call: TRBD1
clone_size: -
v_call: TRBV5-4
j_call: TRBJ1-2
cdr3_nt: TGTGCCAGCAGCTCTCCGGGACAGTGGTTATATGGCTACACCTTC
cdr3_aa: CASSSPGQWLYGYTF

d_call: -
clone_size: -
v_call: TRBV21-1
j_call: TRBJ2-5
cdr3_nt: TGTGCCGGGGAGGGACTAGCGGGGGGGCACGAGACCCAGTACTTC
cdr3_aa: CAGEGLAGGHETQYF

d_call: -
clone_size: -
v_call: TRBV7-9
j_call: TRBJ1-6
cdr3_nt: TGTGCCAGCAGCTTAGACAGGGAAAATTCACCCCTCCACTTT
cdr3_aa: CASSLDRENSPLHF

d_call: TRBD1
clone_size: -
v_call: TRBV5-1
j_call: TRBJ2-7
cdr3_nt: TGCGCCAGCAGCTACTTAAACCAGGGGGCGGGGGAGCAGTACTTC
cdr3_aa: CASSYLNQGAGEQYF

d_call: -
clone_size: -
v_call: TRBV7-9
j_call: TRBJ2-5
cdr3_nt: TGTGCCAGCAGCTTACCTGACCAGGGGTGGGAGACCCAGTACTTC
cdr3_aa: CASSLPDQGWETQYF

d_call: -
clone_size: -
v_call: TRBV6-1
j_call: TRBJ1-2
cdr3_nt: TGTGCCAGCAGCCTACAGGGATACTATGGCTACACCTTC
cdr3_aa: CASSLQGYYGYTF

d_call: -
clone_size: few
v_call: TRBV5-1
j_call: TRBJ1-4
cdr3_nt: TGCGCCAGCAGCTTGTCGCGAGGTCCTAATGAAAAACTGTTTTTT
cdr3_aa: CASSLSRGPNEKLFF

d_call: TRBD2
clone_size: once
v_call: TRBV6-6
j_call: TRBJ2-7
cdr3_nt: TGTGCCAGCATCCCACATGGGGGGGGGTGGGAGCAGTACTTC
cdr3_aa: CASIPHGGGWEQYF

d_call: -
clone_size: -
v_call: TRBV4-1
j_call: TRBJ1-5
cdr3_nt: TGCGCCAGCAGCCCCCCCGGTCCGATTCGTGGTCAGCCCCAGCATTTT
cdr3_aa: CASSPPGPIRGQPQHF

d_call: TRBD2
clone_size: -
v_call: TRBV7-8
j_call: TRBJ2-3
cdr3_nt: TGTGCCAGCAGCTTAGTCGGCGGGGGGCAAGATACGCAGTATTTT
cdr3_aa: CASSLVGGGQDTQYF

d_call: -
clone_size: -
v_call: TRBV6-5
j_call: TRBJ1-1
cdr3_nt: TGTGCCAGCAGTCCCAGACCTGACAGTGGGACTGAAGCTTTCTTT
cdr3_aa: CASSPRPDSGTEAFF

d_call: TRBD1
clone_size: once
v_call: TRBV27
j_call: TRBJ1-2
cdr3_nt: TGTGCCAGCAGTTTCGGGGACAGGTGGTCCGGCTACACCTTC
cdr3_aa: CASSFGDRWSGYTF

d_call: -
clone_size: -
v_call: TRBV28
j_call: TRBJ2-3
cdr3_nt: TGTGCCAGCAGTTTATTTCTACTGGGTGCTAGCGTTGGCACAGATACGCAGTATTTT
cdr3_aa: CASSLFLLGASVGTDTQYF

d_call: -
clone_size: -
v_call: TRBV7-2
j_call: TRBJ2-3
cdr3_nt: TGTGCCAGCAGCTTAGCCAGGGGTGATACGCAGTATTTT
cdr3_aa: CASSLARGDTQYF

d_call: -
clone_size: -
v_call: TRBV7-2
j_call: TRBJ2-3
cdr3_nt: TGTGCCAGCAGCTCCAGGCCGGGGGAGAATACGCAGTATTTT
cdr3_aa: CASSSRPGENTQYF

d_call: -
clone_size: -
v_call: TRBV18
j_call: TRBJ1-1
cdr3_nt: TGTGCCAGCTCGCGCGCGTTGAACACTGAAGCTTTCTTT
cdr3_aa: CASSRALNTEAFF